This TCR beta chain was found in a study of T cells in localized non-small cell lung cancer (dated by TCRdb to 2020 to 2022). About the study as a whole: T cell repertoires of approximately 250 early-stage NSCLC patients were analyzed, with tumors being compared against uninvolved tumor-adjacent lungs. A mean age of around 66 years was recorded for the NSCLC patients, of whom 120 to 150 were male and 90 to 110 were female. The cohort consisted of under 300 treatment-naive NSCLC patients whose localized lung tumors had been resected. What the authors observed across the whole study: Uninvolved tumor-adjacent lung showed the highest T cell clonality, higher than tumor, which suggests more focused antigenic responses in the uninvolved tumor-adjacent lung. Since the design was exploratory, TCR variables were selected using unadjusted p-values with no false-discovery rate correction. Higher blood T cell density associated with longer overall survival, while higher adjacent-lung clonality associated with shorter survival. Because multi-region tumor sequencing was not done, intratumor heterogeneity could not be ruled out. Of the top 100 tumor clones, a median of roughly 60 were detected in paired uninvolved adjacent lung; 28 were also among that lung's top 100.

Concerning this clone: Its target antigen remains unknown. Qualities for individual bases were not recorded, and no much larger clone is one base off.

At diagnosis, peripheral blood, uninvolved tumor-adjacent lung and tumor were collected and were preserved as a mix of fresh-frozen and FFPE material. For TCR repertoire profiling, the blood samples were analyzed as peripheral blood mononuclear cells. There are 16 amino acids in the CDR3, from cysteine to phenylalanine inclusive. CDR3 DNA only is kept here, 48 bases in frame from base 1. From a lookup of the germline V gene, CDR1 and CDR2 are SGHTA and FQGTGA. Here V drops 6 bases and J drops 8 bases, and the junction holds 13 bases not matched to any gene. TCR beta CDR3 regions were sequenced from DNA using the immunoSEQ Assay. As for how the authors treated the data: T cell density was computed as TCR beta template counts normalized to usable DNA estimated by amplifying housekeeping genes. Richness was estimated using the preseqR package, with extrapolation to 400,000 templates for PBMC samples and to 120,000 templates for tissue samples. Clonality was calculated as one minus Pielou's evenness. Differential abundance testing on productive amino-acid clonotypes, with a minimum total count of 5 and an alpha of 0.1, was used to identify tissue-enriched TCRs. The Jaccard Index and the Morisita Overlap Index were used to quantify repertoire overlap between compartments. GLIPH grouped TCR beta CDR3s together with public tetramer-defined viral CDR3s, and a viral motif had to include at least three viral sequences and also show V-gene enrichment. TCRdb provides this immuneACCESS table in a form limited to in-frame rearrangements. Some clones are lacking; in checked studies, under half of them reflect an unresolved V gene, and why the rest are absent is not known. That table gives V, J and clone size, and the DNA gave D and trimming. This sample lists tens of thousands of clones; approximately 84% were detected once. The biggest ten clones account for approximately 3% of the sample.

The sequenced sample was peripheral blood, obtained before any cancer treatment. The chain links TRBV7-3 with TRBJ2-1; 10 of the junction bases match TRBD2. This sequence originates from a man aged 40 to 70 with stage I lung adenocarcinoma. The nucleotides read TGTGCCAGCAGTACACAAGCGGGAGGGAGAGGGGATGAGCAGTTCTTC. It codes for CASSTQAGGRGDEQFF.